The clone carrying this T cell receptor (beta chain) was seen repeatedly, ten times or more. V was pared by 3 bases and J by 6 bases, with 15 bases between. The CDR3 contains 15 residues. These data belong to a study of T cells in Graves' hyperthyroidism and ophthalmopathy. Overall study context: Peripheral blood was obtained at initial diagnosis, preceding any treatment.

Hyperthyroidism had been newly diagnosed in patients aged 18 to 65, and its duration was under 2 months. Each diagnosis drew on symptoms, thyroxine, TRAb, thyroid ultrasound and orbital computed tomography findings. TCR beta CDR3 region amplification was performed from RNA transcripts. HTBI primers were the set used in a first-round RT-PCR of the TCR CDR3. TCRdb re-called the multiplex PCR reads through MiXCR, storing one row per CDR3 protein. The sample holds a few hundred thousand distinct CDR3 sequences, roughly 15% seen once. The sequence came from a woman between 50 and 59 years old with Graves' hyperthyroidism that later progressed to Graves' ophthalmopathy. The sample comprised blood. The chain employs TRBV12-3 or TRBV12-4 and TRBJ2-1; possible D gene TRBD1, 6 bases. The CDR3 DNA follows: TGTGCCAGCAGTTTTTGGGGGAGAGGGGGCAATGAGCAGTTCTTC. Translation: CASSFWGRGGNEQFF.